This TCR beta chain emerged from a study of beta chain features in type 1 diabetes. This clone showed up just a few times. The antigen is not known. Study outcomes and limitations: All four CD4+ subsets of Type 1 diabetes patients contained TCRB CDR3s that were moderately but significantly shorter. Short templates might get an advantage during PCR, and this would be equal in patients and controls.

The whole isolated RNA underwent reverse transcription, so sequencing captured expressed TCRB transcripts. The read count averaged approximately 4 million across naive, central memory and regulatory T cell samples. Assay: immunoSEQ multiplex PCR; the TCRdb copy retains only in-frame clones and omits some. Of 150,000 or so clones in the sample, roughly 10% were seen once. CDR1 is SGHTA, CDR2 FQGNSA, per germline. The CDR3 totals 14 residues. Trimming left V 4 bases short and J 4 bases short, with 11 bases between. This TCR was sampled from a woman between 40 and 50 years old in good health. The sample was central memory CD4+ T cells from blood. The rearrangement uses TRBV7-2 and TRBJ1-5; D is possibly TRBD1 (6 bases). The CDR3 is CASSSPQGNQPQHF. The CDR3 region has the DNA TGTGCCAGCAGCTCCCCCCAGGGGAATCAGCCCCAGCATTTT.